The entry that follows covers one T cell receptor (beta chain) sequence. The data stem from a study of CD8+CD57+ T cells in acquired aplastic anemia. Overall study: Sorted CD4+ and CD8+ cells gave an average of approximately 3 ug of DNA.

The use of genomic DNA as template underpinned the TCR beta VDJ and CDR3 profiling. Each CDR3 protein is one row after TCRdb ran MiXCR on the reads. The sample lists around 50,000 distinct CDR3 sequences, about 73% occurring once. The CDR3 length is 16 residues. V dropped 3 bases and J dropped 4; count of bases not matched to a gene: 9. CDR1 SGDLS and CDR2 YYNGEE come from the germline V gene. This TCR was recovered from a human donor in good health, serving as a control. The sample consisted of sorted CD4+, CD8+, or CD8+CD57+ T cells (not recorded which) from PBMCs. This chain connects TRBV9 to TRBJ2-7; 11 positions match TRBD1. This CDR3 reads CASSAAGTGGLYEQYF. The CDR3 DNA follows: TGTGCCAGCAGCGCCGCCGGGACAGGGGGTTTGTACGAGCAGTACTTC.